The source of this TCR beta chain is a study of T cells in Graves' hyperthyroidism and ophthalmopathy. The investigators amplified TCR beta CDR3 regions from RNA transcripts. Carried out on the TCR CDR3, a first-round RT-PCR used the HTBI primer set. One entry per CDR3 protein results from TCRdb running MiXCR on the multiplex PCR reads. The table has some 550,000 distinct CDR3 sequences, more than 15% seen once. This clonotype has at least ten counts. The authors obtained PBMCs from over 7.5 ml of fresh peripheral blood. The junction had 6 bases not matched to a gene; V was cut back by 7 bases and J by 3 bases. The CDR3 is made up of 14 amino acids.

The rearrangement uses TRBV12-3 or TRBV12-4 and TRBJ1-1, with 9 bases identical to TRBD1. The sequence derives from a woman between 40 and 50 years old with Graves' ophthalmopathy. Sequenced input: blood. The CDR3 sequence is CASIRQGGHTEAFF. Written as DNA, the CDR3 is TGTGCCAGCATTAGACAGGGGGGGCACACTGAAGCTTTCTTT.